The 4 T cell receptor beta chains listed next were all sequenced from one sample in a study of T cell changes during pregnancy in multiple sclerosis. TCRdb's table, derived via immunoSEQ multiplex PCR, lists solely in-frame clones and lacks some. Among around 64,000 clones listed, over 85% were seen once. Sample: CD8+ T cells from peripheral blood mononuclear cells, taken in the third trimester of pregnancy. The receptors originated from a female donor with multiple sclerosis, enrolled in a pregnancy study.

V usage is TRBV5-1 and J usage is TRBJ2-3, with 7 bases fitting TRBD2. This CDR3 is built from 17 residues. CDR1 SGHRS and CDR2 YFSETQ come from the germline V gene. J gave up 5 bases and V 0 bases, and 12 bases lay outside the gene matches. CDR3 sequence (DNA): TGCGCCAGCAGCTTGGCCAGCCTCGGGAGGCTGGGAGATACGCAGTATTTT. It yields the protein CASSLASLGRLGDTQYF.

V and J are TRBV7-9 and TRBJ2-1; D not resolved. The V end was cut by 5 bases, the J end by 7 bases, with 6 bases between. Looked up from germline, CDR1 is SEHNR and CDR2 is FQNEAQ (reference sequence). The CDR3 consists of 11 residues. CDR3 residues: CASSLENEQFF. CDR3 in DNA: TGTGCCAGCAGCCTTGAGAATGAGCAGTTCTTC.

The CDR3 sequence is CASSYASGHAYEQYF. CDR3 sequence (DNA): TGTGCCAGCAGTTACGCCTCGGGACACGCCTACGAGCAGTACTTC. The V and J genes are TRBV11-2 and TRBJ2-7; D possibly corresponds to TRBD1 (6 bases). There are 15 residues in the CDR3. The germline V gene encodes CDR1 SGHAT and CDR2 FQNNGV. V lost 6 bases and J lost 2, with 17 bases in between.

The V gene is TRBV5-6, the J gene TRBJ1-1; D gene unclear. Trimming left V 6 bases short and J 0 bases short, with 12 bases between. The length of the CDR3 is 14 residues. Germline CDR1 is SGHDT and CDR2 is YYEEEE. CDR3 in DNA: TGTGCCAGCACCTGGTGGGCGATGAACACTGAAGCTTTCTTT. It translates to CASTWWAMNTEAFF.